This is a list of T cell receptor beta chains from one sample in a study of CD8+CD57+ T cells in acquired aplastic anemia. From the reads, TCRdb called clonotypes with MiXCR, one entry per CDR3 protein. This table has 260,000 or so distinct CDR3 sequences, 82% appearing once. The material sequenced was sorted CD4+, CD8+, or CD8+CD57+ T cells (not recorded which) from PBMCs. These receptor sequences come from a human donor with aplastic anemia. Each CDR3 is given with its conserved first and last residue. A D gene is named only where the DNA matches it firmly. Size is omitted from some rows. Given values are once, few, many or a class for expanded clones.

j_call clone_size d_call v_call cdr3_aa cdr3_nt
TRBJ2-7 - - TRBV19 CASTLGQGTGEQYF TGTGCCAGTACCCTCGGCCAGGGAACGGGGGAGCAGTACTTC
TRBJ1-2 - - TRBV5-4 CASSLGAGPYGYTF TGTGCCAGCAGCCTTGGTGCCGGACCATATGGCTACACCTTC
TRBJ1-2 - - TRBV5-1 CASSLAPTGGYTF TGCGCCAGCAGCTTGGCCCCAACAGGGGGCTACACCTTC
TRBJ2-1 few TRBD2 TRBV7-9 CASSLQRSGGYDEQFF TGTGCCAGCAGCTTACAAAGAAGCGGGGGTTACGATGAGCAGTTCTTC
TRBJ1-4 once - TRBV2 CASSEGDNEKLFF TGTGCCAGCAGTGAAGGGGACAACGAAAAACTGTTTTTT
TRBJ1-1 - - TRBV2 CASGDGGRATPYFFF TGTGCCAGCGGGGACGGGGGCAGGGCGACGCCGTATTTTTTCTTT
TRBJ2-7 once - TRBV2 CASSDTGMHEEQYF TGTGCCAGCAGTGATACGGGGATGCATGAGGAGCAGTACTTC
TRBJ1-5 - - TRBV15 CATSRGGISNQPQHF TGTGCCACCAGCAGGGGGGGGATTAGCAATCAGCCCCAGCATTTT
TRBJ1-1 many - TRBV6-2/TRBV6-3 CASSYHQGLNTEAFF TGTGCCAGCAGTTACCATCAGGGACTGAACACTGAAGCTTTCTTT
TRBJ2-2 - - TRBV28 CASSLTSEPGEQFF TGTGCCAGCAGTCTAACCAGCGAACCCGGGGAGCAGTTTTTT
TRBJ2-3 - - TRBV5-4 CASSFPGDTQYF TGTGCCAGCAGCTTTCCTGGCGATACGCAGTATTTT
TRBJ2-1 - TRBD1 TRBV29-1 CSVPDRGEQFF TGCAGCGTCCCGGACAGGGGTGAGCAGTTCTTC
TRBJ1-1 - - TRBV7-9 CASSSELTENTQSFF TGTGCCAGCAGCTCGGAGCTGACGGAAAACACCCAGTCCTTCTTT
TRBJ1-5 - - TRBV5-6 CASSLGGINQPQHF TGTGCCAGCAGCTTAGGGGGGATCAATCAGCCCCAGCATTTT
TRBJ2-1 once - TRBV5-1 CASSPLGGNDQDEQFF TGCGCCAGCAGCCCCCTTGGCGGAAACGATCAGGATGAGCAGTTCTTC